These 10 T cell receptor beta chains originate from one sample sequenced in a study of blood T cell repertoires in COVID-19. Profiling relied on immunoSEQ multiplex PCR, and the TCRdb table lists in-frame clones only, not all of them. The sample consists of about 240,000 clones, 70% to 90% of them appearing once. Sequencing was performed on peripheral blood. The source is a woman in her sixties or seventies with active or convalescent COVID-19.

The V gene is TRBV18, the J gene TRBJ1-2; tentative D call: TRBD1 (5 bases). Trimming pared 6 bases from V and 8 bases from J, leaving 19 bases between. CDR1 and CDR2 from the germline V gene are KGHSH and LQKENI. The CDR3 contains 14 residues. Here the CDR3 reads CASSSSGTGGGYTF. CDR3 DNA: TGTGCCAGCTCCAGTAGCGGGACTGGTGGAGGCTACACCTTC.

This clone was seen a few times. The rearrangement uses TRBV28 and TRBJ1-5; 8 bases match TRBD1. Germline CDR1 reads MDHEN; CDR2 reads SYDVKM. The V gene end was trimmed by 3 bases and the J gene end by 5 bases; junction bases not matched to a gene: 6. There are 15 residues in the CDR3. DNA of the CDR3: TGTGCCAGCAGTTTCGGACAGGGATTTCATCAGCCCCAGCATTTT. Translating it yields CASSFGQGFHQPQHF.

The chain has TRBV7-2 and TRBJ2-7; D unresolved. CDR3 length: 14 amino acids. The V gene's germline CDR1 is SGHTA and CDR2 FQGNSA. V was shortened by 1 base and J by 0 bases, with 7 bases between the two germline ends. As DNA, the CDR3 is TGTGCCAGCAGCTTAGGACTCAGCTCCTACGAGCAGTACTTC. This codes for CASSLGLSSYEQYF.

The chain joins TRBV5-1 to TRBJ2-3; 9 bases line up with TRBD2. J lost 10 bases, V lost 2 bases, and 14 bases had no gene match. Germline loops: CDR1 SGHRS, CDR2 YFSETQ. This CDR3 region has 16 residues. CDR3: CASSFGGGEPSKAQYF. The CDR3 coding sequence is TGCGCCAGCAGCTTTGGCGGGGGGGAGCCCAGCAAAGCGCAGTATTTT.

The chain employs TRBV3-1 (or the pseudogene TRBV3-2) and TRBJ1-6; 8 positions agree with TRBD1. V trimming: 2 bases; J trimming: 6 bases; junction bases outside the gene matches: 3. The CDR3 runs to 15 residues. Germline V CDR1 and CDR2: LGHDT, YNNKEL (reference sequence). The CDR3 loop reads CASSQIGTGNSPLHF. In DNA, the CDR3 is TGTGCCAGCAGCCAAATCGGGACAGGTAATTCACCCCTCCACTTT.

This sequence joins TRBV19 and TRBJ1-5; the D gene is possibly TRBD1 (5 bases). V was pared by 3 bases and J by 5 bases, with 11 bases between. The V gene's germline CDR1 is LNHDA and CDR2 SQIVND (reference sequence). The CDR3 covers 14 residues. The CDR3 reads CASSILGGDQPQHF. The CDR3 nucleotides are TGTGCCAGTAGTATCCTCGGGGGGGATCAGCCCCAGCATTTT.

The chain couples TRBV10-3 to TRBJ2-1, with TRBD2 identical over 9 bases. The CDR3 is made up of 13 amino acids. V lost 0 bases and J lost 12; bases outside the gene matches: 3. Looked up from germline, CDR1 is ENHRY and CDR2 is SYGVKD. The CDR3 loop is CAISESTREGQFF. Here the CDR3 DNA reads TGTGCCATCAGTGAGTCGACGCGGGAGGGGCAGTTCTTC.

The V and J genes are TRBV24-1 and TRBJ1-6; D possibly corresponds to TRBD1 (5 bases). The germline gives CDR1 KGHDR, CDR2 SFDVKD. V lost 2 bases and J lost 6, with 7 bases in between. This CDR3 has 14 amino acids. DNA for the CDR3: TGTGCCACCAGTGATTCAGGGCCTAATTCACCCCTCCACTTT. Amino acid sequence: CATSDSGPNSPLHF.

CDR3 amino acids: CASSQDRWVRADSEQYF. For the CDR3, the DNA is TGTGCCAGCAGCCAAGATCGGTGGGTCAGGGCAGACAGCGAGCAGTACTTC. The V and J genes are TRBV14 and TRBJ2-7; a weak D match, TRBD1 (5 bases). The CDR3 loop spans 17 amino acids. The V gene lost 0 bases and the J gene lost 6 bases, with 21 bases spanning the gap. The V gene's germline CDR1 is SGHDN and CDR2 FVKESK.

This rearrangement joins TRBV7-2 to TRBJ2-1; D unresolved. Germline V lookup: CDR1 SGHTA, CDR2 FQGNSA. V lost 4 bases, J lost 5 bases, and 15 bases lay in between. This CDR3 is built from 15 residues. The CDR3 spells CASSSLGPTNNEQFF. CDR3 sequence (DNA): TGTGCCAGCAGCTCACTGGGCCCTACCAACAATGAGCAGTTCTTC.